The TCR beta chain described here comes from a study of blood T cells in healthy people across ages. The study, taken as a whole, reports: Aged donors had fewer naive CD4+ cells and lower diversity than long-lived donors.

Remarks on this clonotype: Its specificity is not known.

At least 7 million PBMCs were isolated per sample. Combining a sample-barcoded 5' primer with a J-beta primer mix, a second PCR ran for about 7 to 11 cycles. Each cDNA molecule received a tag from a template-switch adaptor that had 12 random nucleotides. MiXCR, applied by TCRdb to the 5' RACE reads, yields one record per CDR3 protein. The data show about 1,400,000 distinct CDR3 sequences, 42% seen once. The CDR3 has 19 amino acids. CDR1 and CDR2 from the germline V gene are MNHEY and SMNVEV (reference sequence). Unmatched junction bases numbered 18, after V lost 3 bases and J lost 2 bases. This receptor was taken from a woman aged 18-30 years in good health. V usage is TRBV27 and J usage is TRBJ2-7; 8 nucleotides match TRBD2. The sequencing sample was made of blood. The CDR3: CASSFRGKILAETTYEQYF. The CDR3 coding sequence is TGTGCCAGCAGTTTCCGGGGAAAGATACTAGCGGAAACCACCTACGAGCAGTACTTC.